Included here is one T cell receptor beta chain sequence, with context. Antigen: not known. The data derive from a study of blood T cells in healthy people across ages. Whole-study results and caveats: Older age went with lower TCR beta diversity per million T cells, in a roughly linear way. Expanded clonotype shifts may have been confounded, as the donors had an unknown CMV status.

Together with a sample-barcoded 5' primer, a J-beta primer mix was included in a second PCR lasting about 7 to 12 cycles. TCRdb called the 5' RACE reads again in MiXCR, with one record for every CDR3 protein. The profile shows some 1.4 million distinct CDR3 sequences, roughly 40% of them singletons. Each sample yielded at least 6 million isolated PBMCs. V was clipped by 7 bases and J by 1 base, with 17 bases between them. The CDR3 runs 16 residues. This clonotype was sampled from a woman under 30 in good health. This sequence joins TRBV12-3 or TRBV12-4 and TRBJ2-4, with D perhaps matching TRBD2 (5 bases). Sequenced sample: blood. CDR3 protein: CASTTPGKVAKNIQYF. Written as DNA, the CDR3 is TGTGCCAGCACCACGCCGGGGAAGGTTGCCAAAAACATTCAGTACTTC.